The rows below give T cell receptor beta chains drawn from one sample of a study of CD8+CD57+ T cells in acquired aplastic anemia. TCRdb called the reads again in MiXCR, with one record for every CDR3 protein. The repertoire consists of hundreds of thousands of distinct CDR3 sequences, with 25% to 40% occurring once and the leading ten covering roughly 0.89%. Sequencing used sorted CD4+, CD8+, or CD8+CD57+ T cells (not recorded which) from PBMCs. Source of these receptors: a human donor with aplastic anemia. Each CDR3 is given with its conserved first and last residue. The order of the fields is J gene, V gene, clone size, CDR3 length, D gene, CDR3 protein, CDR3 DNA. A D gene is named only where the DNA matches it firmly. A clone size is listed for some rows: how often the clone was seen (once, few, many), or a class if it is expanded.

J: TRBJ2-1
V: TRBV20-1
size: NA
length: 15
D: TRBD1
CDR3: CSATPTGSSYNEQFF
DNA: TGCAGTGCTACCCCGACAGGGAGTTCCTACAATGAGCAGTTCTTC

J: TRBJ2-5
V: TRBV12-5
size: few
length: 11
D: NA
CDR3: CASGLTETQYF
DNA: TGTGCTAGTGGTTTGACGGAGACCCAGTACTTC

J: TRBJ1-2
V: TRBV15
size: medium-sized
length: 14
D: NA
CDR3: CATSSRTGDYGYTF
DNA: TGTGCCACCAGCAGCCGAACAGGAGACTATGGCTACACCTTC

J: TRBJ2-5
V: TRBV24-1
size: NA
length: 10
D: NA
CDR3: CAKESETQYF
DNA: TGTGCCAAGGAATCAGAGACCCAGTACTTC

J: TRBJ1-2
V: TRBV15
size: many
length: 17
D: TRBD1
CDR3: CATSRGGQGPLGVSYTF
DNA: TGTGCCACCAGCAGAGGTGGACAGGGGCCCCTTGGTGTTAGCTACACCTTC

J: TRBJ1-2
V: TRBV20-1
size: few
length: 14
D: NA
CDR3: CSADGPSSNYGYTF
DNA: TGCAGCGCCGACGGGCCGTCTTCTAACTATGGCTACACCTTC

J: TRBJ1-2
V: TRBV19
size: once
length: 12
D: NA
CDR3: CASSPPGGGHTF
DNA: TGTGCCAGTAGTCCACCGGGAGGTGGCCACACCTTC

J: TRBJ2-2
V: TRBV19
size: NA
length: 12
D: NA
CDR3: CASSSAGGELFF
DNA: TGTGCCAGTAGTTCCGCGGGCGGGGAGCTGTTTTTT

J: TRBJ2-1
V: TRBV20-1
size: few
length: 13
D: TRBD2
CDR3: CSAPGGSYNEQFF
DNA: TGCAGTGCTCCGGGGGGTTCCTACAATGAGCAGTTCTTC

J: TRBJ2-2
V: TRBV19
size: few
length: 14
D: NA
CDR3: CASSMNYYTGELFF
DNA: TGTGCCAGTAGTATGAACTATTACACCGGGGAGCTGTTTTTT

J: TRBJ1-5
V: TRBV9
size: many
length: 13
D: TRBD1
CDR3: CASSGGQGQPQHF
DNA: TGTGCCAGCAGCGGGGGACAGGGTCAGCCCCAGCATTTT

J: TRBJ1-2
V: TRBV7-8
size: many
length: 14
D: TRBD1
CDR3: CASSLGTGVYGYTF
DNA: TGTGCCAGCAGCTTAGGGACAGGGGTATATGGCTACACCTTC

J: TRBJ1-4
V: TRBV3-1
size: few
length: 13
D: TRBD1
CDR3: CASSQGDREKLFF
DNA: TGTGCCAGCAGCCAAGGGGACAGGGAAAAACTGTTTTTT

J: TRBJ1-5
V: TRBV5-8
size: NA
length: 15
D: NA
CDR3: CASSLYGRGSQPQHF
DNA: TGTGCCAGCAGCTTATACGGGAGAGGTAGTCAGCCCCAGCATTTT

J: TRBJ2-1
V: TRBV5-1
size: NA
length: 11
D: NA
CDR3: CASSWSNEQFF
DNA: TGCGCCAGCAGTTGGTCAAATGAGCAGTTCTTC

J: TRBJ2-3
V: TRBV11-2
size: NA
length: 18
D: TRBD2
CDR3: CASSFRTASSGGSDTQYF
DNA: TGTGCCAGCAGCTTCCGGACGGCCTCTAGCGGGGGTTCAGATACGCAGTATTTT

J: TRBJ1-3
V: TRBV10-3
size: NA
length: 15
D: NA
CDR3: CAISPAQGAGNTIYF
DNA: TGTGCCATCAGTCCAGCACAGGGCGCTGGAAACACCATATATTTT

J: TRBJ2-3
V: TRBV7-6
size: many
length: 15
D: NA
CDR3: CASSSSGASTDTQYF
DNA: TGTGCCAGCAGCTCCTCAGGGGCAAGCACAGATACGCAGTATTTT

J: TRBJ1-2
V: TRBV20-1
size: NA
length: 14
D: NA
CDR3: CSARDSGGPYGYTF
DNA: TGCAGTGCTAGAGATTCGGGGGGCCCCTATGGCTACACCTTC

J: TRBJ1-2
V: TRBV19
size: many
length: 14
D: NA
CDR3: CASTALTANYGYTF
DNA: TGTGCCAGTACCGCCCTTACAGCTAACTATGGCTACACCTTC

J: TRBJ1-5
V: TRBV6-1
size: NA
length: 15
D: NA
CDR3: CASRSGHLGDQPQHF
DNA: TGTGCCAGCAGATCCGGACACCTGGGTGATCAGCCCCAGCATTTT

J: TRBJ2-5
V: TRBV20-1
size: many
length: 14
D: TRBD2
CDR3: CSALSGGALETQYF
DNA: TGCAGTGCCCTAAGCGGGGGGGCCTTGGAGACCCAGTACTTC

J: TRBJ1-6
V: TRBV4-2
size: many
length: 16
D: TRBD1
CDR3: CASSQESGTGYSPLHF
DNA: TGTGCCAGCAGCCAAGAATCAGGGACAGGGTATTCACCCCTCCACTTT

J: TRBJ1-2
V: TRBV29-1
size: many
length: 12
D: NA
CDR3: CSVGLTGYGYTF
DNA: TGCAGCGTTGGTCTGACTGGCTATGGCTACACCTTC

J: TRBJ1-1
V: TRBV15
size: NA
length: 14
D: NA
CDR3: CATSSKTGNTEAFF
DNA: TGTGCCACCAGCAGCAAGACCGGGAACACTGAAGCTTTCTTT

J: TRBJ1-2
V: TRBV5-1
size: NA
length: 15
D: NA
CDR3: CASSLDLWGSYGYTF
DNA: TGCGCCAGCAGCTTGGATCTGTGGGGATCCTATGGCTACACCTTC

J: TRBJ1-5
V: TRBV14
size: NA
length: 13
D: NA
CDR3: CASSKGPGQPQHF
DNA: TGTGCCAGCAGCAAGGGGCCAGGGCAGCCCCAGCATTTT